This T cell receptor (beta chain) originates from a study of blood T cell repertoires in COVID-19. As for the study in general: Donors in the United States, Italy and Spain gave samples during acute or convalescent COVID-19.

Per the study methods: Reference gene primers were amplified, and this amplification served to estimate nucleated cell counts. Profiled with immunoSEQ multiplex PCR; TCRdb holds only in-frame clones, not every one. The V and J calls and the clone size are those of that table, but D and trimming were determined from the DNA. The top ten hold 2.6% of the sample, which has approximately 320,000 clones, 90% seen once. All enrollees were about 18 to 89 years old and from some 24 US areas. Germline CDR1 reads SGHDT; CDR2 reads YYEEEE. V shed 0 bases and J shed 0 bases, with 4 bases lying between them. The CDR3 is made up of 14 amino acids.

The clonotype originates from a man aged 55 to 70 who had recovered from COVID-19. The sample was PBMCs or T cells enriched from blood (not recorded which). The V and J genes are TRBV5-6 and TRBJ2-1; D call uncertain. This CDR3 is CASSLGYSYNEQFF. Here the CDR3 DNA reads TGTGCCAGCAGCTTGGGTTACTCCTACAATGAGCAGTTCTTC.